These T cell receptor beta chains were read from a single sample in a study of blood T cell repertoires in COVID-19. The repertoire was sequenced with immunoSEQ multiplex PCR; TCRdb's copy has only in-frame clones and lacks some. The profile shows some 390,000 clones, roughly 86% of them singletons. The sample was peripheral blood. Receptor source: a human donor in a cohort sampled during active COVID-19. Both conserved end residues are part of each CDR3. A D gene is named only where the DNA matches it firmly. Clone sizes are given selectively: once, few, many, or a class where the clone is expanded.

clone_size: -
v_call: TRBV7-9
j_call: TRBJ2-5
cdr3_length: 15
d_call: -
cdr3_nt: TGTGCCAGCAGCTGGGGGGGACAGGTCCAAGAGACCCAGTACTTC
cdr3_aa: CASSWGGQVQETQYF

clone_size: -
v_call: TRBV12-3/TRBV12-4
j_call: TRBJ1-5
cdr3_length: 13
d_call: -
cdr3_nt: TGTGCCAGCACGGGGGACGGGAATCAGCCCCAGCATTTT
cdr3_aa: CASTGDGNQPQHF

clone_size: -
v_call: TRBV6-5
j_call: TRBJ2-3
cdr3_length: 14
d_call: -
cdr3_nt: TGTGCCAGCAGTTACTCGGAGGGCACAGATACGCAGTATTTT
cdr3_aa: CASSYSEGTDTQYF

clone_size: -
v_call: TRBV9
j_call: TRBJ2-7
cdr3_length: 16
d_call: -
cdr3_nt: TGTGCCAGCAGCGTATCGGAGGCTCAGAGCTCCTACGAGCAGTACTTC
cdr3_aa: CASSVSEAQSSYEQYF

clone_size: -
v_call: TRBV5-1
j_call: TRBJ1-6
cdr3_length: 19
d_call: TRBD1
cdr3_nt: TGCGCCAGCAGCCTGGTGGGACCCTGGACAGGGACCTCTAATTCACCCCTCCACTTT
cdr3_aa: CASSLVGPWTGTSNSPLHF

clone_size: -
v_call: TRBV27
j_call: TRBJ1-5
cdr3_length: 13
d_call: TRBD1
cdr3_nt: TGTGCCAGCAGTCCACAGGGGAATCAGCCCCAGCATTTT
cdr3_aa: CASSPQGNQPQHF

clone_size: once
v_call: TRBV10-2
j_call: TRBJ1-1
cdr3_length: 14
d_call: TRBD1
cdr3_nt: TGCGCCAGCAGTGTGGGACAGCTGAACACTGAAGCTTTCTTT
cdr3_aa: CASSVGQLNTEAFF

clone_size: -
v_call: TRBV15
j_call: TRBJ1-2
cdr3_length: 16
d_call: -
cdr3_nt: TGTGCCACCAGCAGAGATCTCGCAGGGAGGGTCTATGGCTACACCTTC
cdr3_aa: CATSRDLAGRVYGYTF

clone_size: -
v_call: TRBV7-2
j_call: TRBJ2-3
cdr3_length: 19
d_call: TRBD1
cdr3_nt: TGTGCCAGCAGCTGGGGGACCGGGACAGGGGTCGCTAGCACAGATACGCAGTATTTT
cdr3_aa: CASSWGTGTGVASTDTQYF

clone_size: -
v_call: TRBV19
j_call: TRBJ2-7
cdr3_length: 15
d_call: -
cdr3_nt: TGTGCCAGTAGTCTTCGTGGAGGGGAACGCTACGAGCAGTACTTC
cdr3_aa: CASSLRGGERYEQYF

clone_size: few
v_call: TRBV10-3
j_call: TRBJ2-7
cdr3_length: 13
d_call: -
cdr3_nt: TGTGCCATCAGTTCCAGCGGAGCCTACGAGCAGTACTTC
cdr3_aa: CAISSSGAYEQYF

clone_size: -
v_call: TRBV6-1
j_call: TRBJ2-3
cdr3_length: 17
d_call: TRBD2
cdr3_nt: TGTGCCAGCAGTGAGTCTAGCGGGAGTGGGGGCACAGATACGCAGTATTTT
cdr3_aa: CASSESSGSGGTDTQYF

clone_size: -
v_call: TRBV30
j_call: TRBJ2-2
cdr3_length: 13
d_call: -
cdr3_nt: TGTGCCTGGAGCCGGTTTGGCACCGGGGAGCTGTTTTTT
cdr3_aa: CAWSRFGTGELFF

clone_size: few
v_call: TRBV3-1/TRBV3-2
j_call: TRBJ2-2
cdr3_length: 16
d_call: TRBD2
cdr3_nt: TGTGCCAGCAGCCGCGGACTAGCGGGAGGAGGCGGGGAGCTGTTTTTT
cdr3_aa: CASSRGLAGGGGELFF

clone_size: -
v_call: TRBV7-9
j_call: TRBJ1-3
cdr3_length: 18
d_call: -
cdr3_nt: TGTGCCAGCAGCTTAGCGAACTTCCGCTCTTTCTCTGGAAACACCATATATTTT
cdr3_aa: CASSLANFRSFSGNTIYF

clone_size: -
v_call: TRBV30
j_call: TRBJ2-7
cdr3_length: 13
d_call: -
cdr3_nt: TGTGCCTGGGCGAGGAGAAGGTCCTACGAGCAGTACTTC
cdr3_aa: CAWARRRSYEQYF

clone_size: -
v_call: TRBV18
j_call: TRBJ2-2
cdr3_length: 16
d_call: TRBD2
cdr3_nt: TGTGCCAGCTCACCGGGACTAGCCAGGGTGACCGGGGAGCTGTTTTTT
cdr3_aa: CASSPGLARVTGELFF

clone_size: once
v_call: TRBV7-7
j_call: TRBJ2-7
cdr3_length: 15
d_call: TRBD1
cdr3_nt: TGTGCCAGCAGCTTAGACAGGGGGGATGGCTACGAGCAGTACTTC
cdr3_aa: CASSLDRGDGYEQYF

clone_size: once
v_call: TRBV19
j_call: TRBJ1-2
cdr3_length: 13
d_call: -
cdr3_nt: TGTGCCAGTAGTCCTTTAGCTAACTATGGCTACACCTTC
cdr3_aa: CASSPLANYGYTF

clone_size: -
v_call: TRBV3-1/TRBV3-2
j_call: TRBJ1-1
cdr3_length: 15
d_call: TRBD1
cdr3_nt: TGTGCCAGCAGCCAAGGAGGGCAGGGGGCGAATGAAGCTTTCTTT
cdr3_aa: CASSQGGQGANEAFF

clone_size: -
v_call: TRBV7-2
j_call: TRBJ2-3
cdr3_length: 15
d_call: -
cdr3_nt: TGTGCCAGCAGCAACCGTCGCGCTAGCACAGATACGCAGTATTTT
cdr3_aa: CASSNRRASTDTQYF

clone_size: -
v_call: TRBV6-5
j_call: TRBJ2-7
cdr3_length: 15
d_call: TRBD1
cdr3_nt: TGTGCCAGCAGTACCTCGACAGGGGCCAGCGGGGAGCAGTACTTC
cdr3_aa: CASSTSTGASGEQYF

clone_size: -
v_call: TRBV28
j_call: TRBJ2-5
cdr3_length: 16
d_call: TRBD2
cdr3_nt: TGTGCCAGCAGTACCCCCTGGACTAGCGGGGCCGAGACCCAGTACTTC
cdr3_aa: CASSTPWTSGAETQYF

clone_size: -
v_call: TRBV19
j_call: TRBJ2-7
cdr3_length: 13
d_call: TRBD2
cdr3_nt: TGTGCCAGTAGCGCGGGAGGGCCCTACGAGCAGTACTTC
cdr3_aa: CASSAGGPYEQYF

clone_size: -
v_call: TRBV6-1
j_call: TRBJ2-2
cdr3_length: 15
d_call: -
cdr3_nt: TGTGCCAGCAGTGAATTAGCGCTAGACACCGGGGAGCTGTTTTTT
cdr3_aa: CASSELALDTGELFF

clone_size: -
v_call: TRBV19
j_call: TRBJ2-6
cdr3_length: 17
d_call: -
cdr3_nt: TGTGCCAGTAGTATGGGGACATCCAACTCTGGGGCCAACGTCCTGACTTTC
cdr3_aa: CASSMGTSNSGANVLTF

clone_size: -
v_call: TRBV7-9
j_call: TRBJ1-1
cdr3_length: 14
d_call: -
cdr3_nt: TGTGCCAGCAGCTTATCCGGAGGGAACACTGAAGCTTTCTTT
cdr3_aa: CASSLSGGNTEAFF

clone_size: -
v_call: TRBV7-2
j_call: TRBJ1-2
cdr3_length: 15
d_call: -
cdr3_nt: TGTGCCAGCAGCTTATGGAGAGGGGACATCGATGGCTACACCTTC
cdr3_aa: CASSLWRGDIDGYTF

clone_size: -
v_call: TRBV5-8
j_call: TRBJ1-3
cdr3_length: 16
d_call: -
cdr3_nt: TGTGCCAGCAGCTTGGCAACAGTCTCCTCTGGAAACACCATATATTTT
cdr3_aa: CASSLATVSSGNTIYF

clone_size: -
v_call: TRBV7-8
j_call: TRBJ1-6
cdr3_length: 13
d_call: TRBD1
cdr3_nt: TGTGCCAGCAGCGTGGGACAGTTGGGGCCCCTCCACTTT
cdr3_aa: CASSVGQLGPLHF

clone_size: -
v_call: TRBV7-3
j_call: TRBJ2-1
cdr3_length: 14
d_call: TRBD2
cdr3_nt: TGTGCCAGCAGACGGACTAGCGGGAGCACTGAGCAGTTCTTC
cdr3_aa: CASRRTSGSTEQFF

clone_size: -
v_call: TRBV7-3
j_call: TRBJ1-4
cdr3_length: 15
d_call: TRBD1
cdr3_nt: TGTGCCAGCAGCGCAAAGAGGGGGCAAGGTGAAAAACTGTTTTTT
cdr3_aa: CASSAKRGQGEKLFF

clone_size: -
v_call: TRBV5-1
j_call: TRBJ2-3
cdr3_length: 16
d_call: -
cdr3_nt: TGCGCCAGCAGCCCCCTGTTTGGCCCATCCCATGGTACGCAGTATTTT
cdr3_aa: CASSPLFGPSHGTQYF

clone_size: -
v_call: TRBV5-1
j_call: TRBJ1-5
cdr3_length: 19
d_call: -
cdr3_nt: TGCGCCAGCAGCCCGAAACAGAATCTCCCGTCCAGGGACAATCAGCCCCAGCATTTT
cdr3_aa: CASSPKQNLPSRDNQPQHF

clone_size: -
v_call: TRBV28
j_call: TRBJ2-5
cdr3_length: 14
d_call: TRBD1
cdr3_nt: TGTGCCAGCAGCCGACCCGGGACAGAAGAGACCCAGTACTTC
cdr3_aa: CASSRPGTEETQYF

clone_size: -
v_call: TRBV5-1
j_call: TRBJ1-1
cdr3_length: 15
d_call: -
cdr3_nt: TGCGCCAGCAGCTTGACTGGGGGCACGTACACTGAAGCTTTCTTT
cdr3_aa: CASSLTGGTYTEAFF

clone_size: -
v_call: TRBV15
j_call: TRBJ1-2
cdr3_length: 15
d_call: TRBD1
cdr3_nt: TGTGCCACCAGCACAATAGACAGGGCTAACTATGGCTACACCTTC
cdr3_aa: CATSTIDRANYGYTF